What follows are 3 T cell receptor beta chains derived from one specimen sequenced in a study of Graves' ophthalmopathy and Graves' hyperthyroidism. Using RNA transcripts, the TCR beta CDR3 regions were amplified. First-round RT-PCR with HTBI primers preceded a second-round multiplex PCR. TCRdb independently ran MiXCR on the multiplex PCR reads; one entry per CDR3 protein. The table includes hundreds of thousands of distinct CDR3 sequences, about two fifths detected once. Sequenced sample: peripheral blood. The receptors come from an adult man with Graves' ophthalmopathy.

This clonotype has ten or more counts. This chain links TRBV2 with TRBJ1-5; a possible D gene is TRBD1 (6 bases). Between the trimmed V and J ends, which lost 0 bases and 0 bases, there was a span of 6 bases. CDR1 SNHLY and CDR2 FYNNEI come from the germline V gene. CDR3 length equals 15 residues. The CDR3 coding sequence is TGTGCCAGCAGTGAAGCAGGGGGTAGCAATCAGCCCCAGCATTTT. It yields the protein CASSEAGGSNQPQHF.

This clonotype has more than one count but fewer than ten. The chain combines TRBV9 with TRBJ1-2; TRBD1 matches 10 bases. V shed 4 bases and J 0 bases; nucleotides not matched to a gene: 9. Germline CDR1 SGDLS, CDR2 YYNGEE. This CDR3 comprises 17 residues. The CDR3 DNA follows: TGTGCCAGCAGCCCGACAGGGGGCGCATTGTCTAACTATGGCTACACCTTC. Its translation is CASSPTGGALSNYGYTF.

The chain links TRBV11-1 to TRBJ1-1; the match to TRBD1 covers 9 bases. Germline CDR1 and CDR2: SGHAT and FQDESV (reference sequence). The CDR3 totals 14 residues. The ends lost 10 bases at V and 2 bases at J; junction bases unmatched: 8. CDR3 sequence: CANDRGFVNTEAFF. The CDR3 nucleotides are TGTGCCAATGACAGGGGGTTCGTCAACACTGAAGCTTTCTTT. Supplemented by reference TRBV11-1 and TRBJ1-1, the full variable domain reads EAEVAQSPRYKITEKSQAVAFWCDPISGHATLYWYRQILGQGPELLVQFQDESVVDDSQLPKDRFSAERLKGVDSTLKIQPAELGDSAMYLCANDRGFVNTEAFFGQGTRLTVV.